A single sample is the source of the 25 T cell receptor beta chains below, sequenced in a study of OX40 agonist ivuxolimab in advanced cancers. The data were produced by immunoSEQ multiplex PCR, yet TCRdb's version contains in-frame clones alone and is incomplete. This sample carries 30,000 to 35,000 clones, roughly 82% of them seen once, and the ten largest clones take about 25%. The sequencing used CD4+ or CD8+ T cells sorted from blood, collected in a trial of the OX40 agonist ivuxolimab. These receptors came from an adult with an advanced solid tumor such as melanoma, head and neck, liver or kidney cancer.

This clone was found many times. CDR3 nucleotides: TGTGCCAGCAGTGCCCCTGAGGGCTTAATTGATGGCTACACCTTC. Protein product: CASSAPEGLIDGYTF. V is TRBV2 and J is TRBJ1-2; D remains ambiguous. V was pared by 4 bases and J by 6 bases, with 18 bases between. CDR1 SNHLY and CDR2 FYNNEI come from the germline V gene. The CDR3 length is 15 residues.

The chain has TRBV9 and TRBJ1-2, with 10 bases that match TRBD1. Per the germline V gene, CDR1 is SGDLS and CDR2 is YYNGEE. This CDR3 spans 15 amino acids. Trimming removed 2 bases from V and 3 bases from J; junction bases left unmatched: 4. The chain's CDR3 is CASSVAGTGDYGYTF. The CDR3 DNA sequence: TGTGCCAGCAGCGTTGCGGGGACAGGGGACTATGGCTACACCTTC. The complete variable domain, with remaining parts taken from reference TRBV9 and TRBJ1-2, reads DSGVTQTPKHLITATGQRVTLRCSPRSGDLSVYWYQQSLDQGLQFLIQYYNGEERAKGNILERFSAQQFPDLHSELNLSSLELGDSALYFCASSVAGTGDYGYTFGSGTRLTVV.

The chain carries TRBV28 and TRBJ1-1, with no clear D. CDR1 and CDR2 (germline): MDHEN, SYDVKM. V was shortened by 3 bases and J by 0 bases, with 8 bases between the two germline ends. The CDR3 is 14 amino acids. CDR3 region: CASSFIGVNTEAFF. The CDR3 coding sequence is TGTGCCAGCAGTTTCATTGGAGTGAACACTGAAGCTTTCTTT.

V gene TRBV27 combines with J gene TRBJ1-5, with D tentatively TRBD1 (5 bases). This CDR3 is built from 16 residues. Per the germline V gene, CDR1 is MNHEY and CDR2 is SMNVEV (reference sequence). Between the trimmed V and J ends, which lost 2 bases and 1 base, there was a span of 12 bases. The CDR3 DNA sequence: TGTGCCAGCAGTTTAGGTCCTCCAGGGAGCAATCAGCCCCAGCATTTT. Its translation: CASSLGPPGSNQPQHF.

The chain couples TRBV4-1 to TRBJ1-3; a weak D match, TRBD1 (6 bases). The CDR3 spans 16 residues. Germline assignment: CDR1 MGHRA and CDR2 YSYEKL. V was trimmed by 3 bases and J by 4 bases, leaving 16 bases between them. CDR3 amino acids: CASSHEVYDRGNTIYF. CDR3 nucleotides: TGCGCCAGCAGCCACGAGGTTTACGACAGGGGAAACACCATATATTTT.

V is TRBV5-4 and J is TRBJ2-7; the match to TRBD2 covers 10 bases. The CDR3 has 14 amino acids. Germline CDR1 reads SGHNT; CDR2 reads YYREEE (reference sequence). V was pared by 4 bases and J by 3 bases, with 4 bases of the junction left unmatched. The CDR3 region is CASSVGLADYEQYF. Written as DNA, the CDR3 is TGTGCCAGCAGCGTCGGACTAGCGGACTACGAGCAGTACTTC.

This clone has more than one count but fewer than ten. CDR3 DNA: TGTGCCAGCAGCTTAGGTTGGGGACAGGGCGGCAATGAGCAGTTCTTC. It specifies CASSLGWGQGGNEQFF. This chain joins TRBV7-6 and TRBJ2-1; the match to TRBD1 covers 9 bases. The CDR3 runs to 16 residues. Losses at the gene ends were 1 base for V and 6 bases for J; bases not matched to a gene: 7. The germline gives CDR1 SGHVS, CDR2 FNYEAQ.

J is TRBJ2-2 and V is TRBV13, with D uncertain. The germline V gene has CDR1 PRHDT and CDR2 FYEKMQ (reference sequence). The CDR3 runs to 17 residues. V lost 4 bases, J lost 0 bases, and 15 bases lay in between. CDR3 sequence (DNA): TGTGCCAGCAGCTGCATCCCGGCGAACACGAACACCGGGGAGCTGTTTTTT. Translated: CASSCIPANTNTGELFF.

Written as DNA, the CDR3 is TGTGCCACTACGTTAGCGGGGGGAAGCACAGATACGCAGTATTTT. This sequence encodes CATTLAGGSTDTQYF. The J gene is TRBJ2-3, the V gene TRBV6-5; 10 bases line up with TRBD2. V lost 10 bases and J lost 0; bases outside the gene matches: 7. Per germline, CDR1 MNHEY and CDR2 SVGAGI. The CDR3 sequence is 15 residues long.

This sequence joins TRBV5-1 and TRBJ2-5, with 8 bases matching TRBD2. The CDR3 consists of 15 residues. J lost 5 bases, V lost 0 bases, and 6 bases had no gene match. The germline V gene has CDR1 SGHRS and CDR2 YFSETQ. The CDR3 nucleotides are TGCGCCAGCAGCTTGGAAGCGGGAGAGGGGGAGACCCAGTACTTC. This translates into CASSLEAGEGETQYF. The entire variable domain, with the rest obtained from reference TRBV5-1 and TRBJ2-5, is as follows: KAGVTQTPRYLIKTRGQQVTLSCSPISGHRSVSWYQQTPGQGLQFLFEYFSETQRNKGNFPGRFSGRQFSNSRSEMNVSTLELGDSALYLCASSLEAGEGETQYFGPGTRLLVL.

The rearrangement uses TRBV5-4 and TRBJ1-1; 9 nucleotides align to TRBD1. V lost 4 bases and J lost 0; bases outside the gene matches: 7. The CDR3 is made up of 16 amino acids. Germline V gene sequence: CDR1 SGHNT, CDR2 YYREEE (reference sequence). CDR3 DNA: TGTGCCAGCAGCGGGAACAGGGGGCAGGTGAACACTGAAGCTTTCTTT. This gives the protein CASSGNRGQVNTEAFF.

The rearrangement joins TRBV9 to TRBJ2-7; no clear D gene. The ends were cut back, 2 bases at V and 3 bases at J, with 9 bases in the middle. Germline CDR1 reads SGDLS; CDR2 reads YYNGEE. The CDR3 has 13 amino acids. CDR3 bases: TGTGCCAGCAGCGTCCAGAACGGCTACGAGCAGTACTTC. It is translated as CASSVQNGYEQYF.

V and J are TRBV7-9 and TRBJ2-3, with a possible D match to TRBD1 (6 bases). This CDR3 region has 15 residues. The V end lost 8 bases, the J end lost 3 bases, and 18 bases lay between the germline ends. The germline V gene has CDR1 SEHNR and CDR2 FQNEAQ (reference sequence). The CDR3 DNA sequence: TGTGCCAGCGGATCGGGACACAGGGAAACAGATACGCAGTATTTT. Amino acids: CASGSGHRETDTQYF.

This clone was recorded only once. J is TRBJ2-7 and V is TRBV19; 11 nucleotides match TRBD1. Germline V CDR1 and CDR2: LNHDA, SQIVND (reference sequence). This CDR3 contains 16 residues. The V gene end was trimmed by 4 bases and the J gene end by 2 bases; junction bases not matched to a gene: 7. The DNA of the CDR3 is TGTGCCAGTAGTACAGACCGGGACAGGGGGGCCTACGAGCAGTACTTC. Protein sequence: CASSTDRDRGAYEQYF.

This chain uses TRBV27 with TRBJ2-5, with D perhaps matching TRBD2 (6 bases). This CDR3 region has 15 residues. CDR1 is MNHEY, CDR2 SMNVEV, per germline (reference sequence). The ends were cut back, 3 bases at V and 5 bases at J, with 16 bases in the middle. CDR3 loop: CASSLVAGGVETQYF. The CDR3 nucleotides are TGTGCCAGCAGTTTGGTCGCCGGGGGAGTCGAGACCCAGTACTTC.

This chain joins TRBV6-4 and TRBJ1-1, with 9 bases fitting TRBD1. The CDR3 contains 15 residues. Germline CDR1 and CDR2: MRHNA and SNTAGT. Trimming at V came to 6 bases and at J to 6 bases, leaving 11 bases not matched to a gene. The CDR3 sequence is CASRTTGTGSSEAFF. The CDR3 nucleotides read TGTGCCAGCAGAACAACCGGGACAGGGAGCTCTGAAGCTTTCTTT.

The chain uses TRBV7-6 and TRBJ1-1; D might be TRBD1 (5 bases). Per the germline V gene, CDR1 is SGHVS and CDR2 is FNYEAQ. V was clipped by 5 bases and J by 5 bases, with 12 bases between them. The CDR3 covers 13 residues. For the CDR3, the DNA is TGTGCCAGCAGCCATTCGGGGGTAACTGAAGCTTTCTTT. Its translation: CASSHSGVTEAFF. Drawing the rest from reference TRBV7-6 and TRBJ1-1, the complete variable domain is GAGVSQSPRYKVTKRGQDVALRCDPISGHVSLYWYRQALGQGPEFLTYFNYEAQQDKSGLPNDRFSAERPEGSISTLTIQRTEQRDSAMYRCASSHSGVTEAFFGQGTRLTVV.

This clone was detected a few times. The chain uses TRBV4-3 and TRBJ2-2; D gene unclear. The CDR3 extends over 16 amino acids. From germline, CDR1 is LGHNA and CDR2 YSLEER. V lost 1 base to trimming and J lost 6 bases, with 15 bases between them. The DNA of the CDR3 is TGCGCCAGCAGCCAAGGTCTGCGGTGGGTCTCCGGGGAGCTGTTTTTT. This encodes CASSQGLRWVSGELFF.

The chain joins TRBV4-3 to TRBJ2-2; 8 bases are shared with TRBD2. Losses at the gene ends were 0 bases for V and 6 bases for J; bases not matched to a gene: 3. CDR1 is LGHNA and CDR2 is YSLEER in the germline V gene. The CDR3 totals 15 residues. The CDR3 is CASSQEDGGAGELFF. The CDR3 nucleotides read TGCGCCAGCAGCCAAGAGGACGGGGGGGCCGGGGAGCTGTTTTTT.

The V and J genes are TRBV28 and TRBJ2-7, with 7 positions matching TRBD1. The CDR3 length is 15 residues. Germline V CDR1 and CDR2: MDHEN, SYDVKM. The junction had 8 bases not matched to a gene; V was cut back by 5 bases and J by 1 base. DNA of the CDR3: TGTGCCAGCAGTGCAAAGACAGGGATATCCTACGAGCAGTACTTC. Protein product: CASSAKTGISYEQYF.

The chain employs TRBV9 and TRBJ2-1; D is possibly TRBD2 (5 bases). The length of the CDR3 is 14 residues. V was trimmed by 3 bases and J by 0 bases, leaving 7 bases between them. In germline, CDR1 is SGDLS, CDR2 YYNGEE. This CDR3 is CASSGAASYNEQFF. CDR3 DNA: TGTGCCAGCAGCGGAGCGGCCTCCTACAATGAGCAGTTCTTC.

The chain is built from TRBV2 and TRBJ2-1; no firm D call. V lost 3 bases and J lost 8, with 8 bases in between. Germline lookup yields CDR1 SNHLY and CDR2 FYNNEI. CDR3 size: 12 residues. In DNA, the CDR3 is TGTGCCAGCAGTGACGTCCAGTATGAGCAGTTCTTC. This translates into CASSDVQYEQFF.

This clone has a single count. The J gene is TRBJ1-2, the V gene TRBV15; 9 bases align to TRBD1. Germline values: CDR1 LNHNV, CDR2 YYDKDF (reference sequence). V was pared by 8 bases and J by 3 bases, with 7 bases of the junction left unmatched. This CDR3 is 14 amino acids long. The CDR3 nucleotides are TGTGCCACCGAAGGACAGGGGAACGACTATGGCTACACCTTC. It specifies CATEGQGNDYGYTF.

This clone was detected once. CDR3 loop: CAISDSTGNTGELFF. As DNA, the CDR3 is TGTGCCATCAGTGACTCGACAGGGAACACCGGGGAGCTGTTTTTT. The rearrangement joins TRBV10-3 to TRBJ2-2; D perhaps matches TRBD1 (6 bases). V lost 3 bases and J lost 1, with 9 bases in between. This CDR3 has 15 amino acids. In germline, CDR1 is ENHRY, CDR2 SYGVKD.

The CDR3 nucleotides are TGTGCCAGCAGCCACCACCCTTCGTTCGGCTACACCTTC. Encoded protein: CASSHHPSFGYTF. The V call is TRBV7-9, the J call TRBJ1-2; no clear D. V lost 5 bases to trimming and J lost 8 bases, with 15 bases between them. CDR1 is SEHNR, CDR2 FQNEAQ, per germline (reference sequence). The CDR3 length is 13 residues. Drawing the rest from reference TRBV7-9 and TRBJ1-2, the complete variable domain is DTGVSQNPRHKITKRGQNVTFRCDPISEHNRLYWYRQTLGQGPEFLTYFQNEAQLEKSRLLSDRFSAERPKGSFSTLEIQRTEQGDSAMYLCASSHHPSFGYTFGSGTRLTVV.